This T cell receptor beta chain was retrieved from a study of T cells in Graves' hyperthyroidism and ophthalmopathy. This clonotype was counted at least ten times. Its antigen is as yet unknown. Amplification of TCR beta CDR3 regions was performed using RNA transcripts as template. The HTBI primer set served for first-round RT-PCR of the TCR CDR3. TCRdb recomputed calls from the multiplex PCR reads with MiXCR, one row per CDR3 protein. Of around 610,000 distinct CDR3 sequences in the sample, about 14% were seen once. The germline gives CDR1 MDHEN, CDR2 SYDVKM. The CDR3 covers 18 residues. V was cut by 5 bases and J by 0 bases, with 23 bases left in between. General study findings and limits: Among clonotypes expanded in thyroid above 0.001, most were also found in blood.

Every diagnosis used clinical symptoms, serum thyroxine and TRAb, thyroid ultrasound and orbital computed tomography. This receptor was taken from a woman aged 40 to 50 with Graves' ophthalmopathy. The specimen sequenced was blood. The chain combines TRBV28 with TRBJ2-7; D is unclear. CDR3 in amino acids: CASSPAADSTRISYEQYF. CDR3 DNA sequence: TGTGCCAGCAGTCCCGCGGCGGATTCTACCCGAATCTCCTACGAGCAGTACTTC.